This T cell receptor beta chain was recovered during a study of T cells after yellow fever vaccination. Study results and caveats: Clonotypes shared by both compartments, CD4 and CD8, made up a small share. On re-exposure, the response was weaker but peaked faster, at day 5 versus 15.

TCRdb reprocessed the 5' RACE reads via MiXCR and lists one record per CDR3 protein. The data show roughly 60,000 distinct CDR3 sequences, with roughly 6.9% seen just once and around two fifths held by the top ten. This clonotype was counted many times. Its matching antigen is unknown. The TCR comes from a man between 18 and 29 years old who received the YFV17D yellow fever vaccine. The sequencing here drew on CD8+ T cells sorted from PBMCs, taken on the day of the first yellow fever vaccination.

The CDR3 DNA follows: TGTGCCAGCCAAAAGAGGCCTAGCGGGGGGGCCACCGGGGAGCTGTTTTTT. Residues: CASQKRPSGGATGELFF. This chain links TRBV9 with TRBJ2-2, with TRBD2 identical over 12 bases. This CDR3 region has 17 residues. Looked up from germline, CDR1 is SGDLS and CDR2 is YYNGEE. Trimming cost V 7 bases and J 4 bases; bases outside gene matches: 11.